The sequence of this T cell receptor (beta chain) was determined in a study of human T cells and chemical hapten exposure. Study-wide results and limits: There was no change with DPC sensitization in TCRs above 1 in 1000 frequency.

V was trimmed by 1 base and J by 1 base, leaving 13 bases between them. Germline V lookup: CDR1 LGHNA, CDR2 YSLEER. The CDR3 extends over 16 amino acids. The sample holds many counts of this clonotype. Its specificity is not known. The study used a library that attached unique molecular identifiers to individual cDNA molecules. MiXCR, run by TCRdb on the reads, gives a single entry per CDR3 protein. The sample yields roughly 120,000 distinct CDR3 sequences, 8% to 9.5% seen once. Extraction yielded total RNA from whole blood (unfractionated). This chain connects TRBV4-3 to TRBJ1-1; possibly TRBD1 for D (5 bases). This TCR was sampled from a human donor in good health. Some clones in this sample may be carry-over from other donors' samples. Material for sequencing was whole blood. CDR3 region: CASSQGMAGTNTEAFF. In nucleotides, the CDR3 is TGCGCCAGCAGCCAAGGGATGGCAGGGACGAACACTGAAGCTTTCTTT.